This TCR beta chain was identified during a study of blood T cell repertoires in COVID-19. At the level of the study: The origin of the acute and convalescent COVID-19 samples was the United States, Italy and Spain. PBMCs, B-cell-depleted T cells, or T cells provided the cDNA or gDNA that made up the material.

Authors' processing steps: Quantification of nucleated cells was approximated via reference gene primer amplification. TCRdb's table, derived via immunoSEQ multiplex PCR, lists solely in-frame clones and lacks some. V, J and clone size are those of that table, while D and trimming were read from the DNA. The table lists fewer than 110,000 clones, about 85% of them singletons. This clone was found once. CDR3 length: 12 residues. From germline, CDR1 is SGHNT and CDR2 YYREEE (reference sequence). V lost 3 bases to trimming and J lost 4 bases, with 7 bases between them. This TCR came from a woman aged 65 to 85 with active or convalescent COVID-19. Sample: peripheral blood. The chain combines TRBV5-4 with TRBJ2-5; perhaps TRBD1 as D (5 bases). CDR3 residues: CASSSQGETQYF. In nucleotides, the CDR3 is TGTGCCAGCAGCTCCCAGGGAGAGACCCAGTACTTC.